This T cell receptor beta chain was recorded in a study of T cells in Graves' hyperthyroidism and ophthalmopathy. The length of the CDR3 is 13 residues. Trimming pared 6 bases from V and 0 bases from J, leaving 8 bases between. Germline assignment: CDR1 MDHEN and CDR2 SYDVKM. RNA transcripts yielded amplified TCR beta CDR3 regions. Primed by the HTBI set, a first-round RT-PCR was run on the TCR CDR3. One entry per CDR3 protein, called by TCRdb with MiXCR from the multiplex PCR reads. Seen here are about half a million distinct CDR3 sequences, under 25% observed once, and the top ten hold less than 65%.

Sequencing input: blood. V and J are TRBV28 and TRBJ1-1; D call uncertain. The source of this sequence is a woman between 65 and 79 years old with Graves' ophthalmopathy. The CDR3 spells CASRDRMNTEAFF. The CDR3 DNA is TGTGCCAGCAGGGACCGGATGAACACTGAAGCTTTCTTT.